The 9 T cell receptor beta chains given below trace back to one sample, sequenced in a study of neurological immune-mediated disorders (dated by TCRdb to about 2019). The library was built by means of 5' RACE. Sequencer: Illumina HiSeq 2500. The public reads were run again by TCRdb, first through fastp at Q25 and then through MiXCR, and only productive beta chains were kept. Identical CDR3 proteins give one entry, which carries the most common genes and DNA. This sample holds some 57,000 distinct CDR3 sequences; 3% to 3.5% were observed only once. The biggest ten clones account for approximately 7.1% of the sample. The sample was PBMCs. The source of these receptors is a woman aged 55-69 years with multiple sclerosis.

At least ten counts were recorded for this clonotype. This rearrangement joins TRBV12-3 or TRBV12-4 to TRBJ2-1, with 9 nucleotides matching TRBD2. The CDR3 runs to 15 residues. Losses at the gene ends were 6 bases for V and 6 bases for J; bases not matched to a gene: 9. The CDR3 region has the DNA TGTGCCAGCAGCTACAGCCTAGCGGGGATCAATGAGCAGTTCTTC. It yields the protein CASSYSLAGINEQFF.

This clonotype was counted at least ten times. The V gene is TRBV3-1, the J gene TRBJ2-7; 8 bases match TRBD2. Germline-derived CDR1 and CDR2 are LGHDT and YNNKEL (reference sequence). Trimming cost V 2 bases and J 5 bases; bases outside gene matches: 11. The CDR3 covers 16 residues. For the CDR3, the DNA is TGTGCCAGCAGCCAAAGCCTGGCGGGAGGAGTCCACGAGCAGTACTTC. Translating gives CASSQSLAGGVHEQYF.

This clonotype has ten or more counts. V and J are TRBV20-1 and TRBJ2-1; 14 bases line up with TRBD2. The CDR3 covers 20 residues. With V trimmed by 5 bases and J by 9 bases, 24 bases remained unmatched. Germline values: CDR1 DFQATT, CDR2 SNEGSKA (reference sequence). CDR3 in amino acids: CSAQELPGLAGVWGGAEQFF. DNA for the CDR3: TGCAGTGCTCAAGAACTACCGGGACTAGCGGGAGTATGGGGCGGGGCTGAGCAGTTCTTC.

At least ten counts were recorded for this clonotype. The V and J genes are TRBV5-5 and TRBJ2-1; 8 nucleotides match TRBD2. V was clipped by 4 bases and J by 7 bases; unmatched bases: 7. This CDR3 spans 14 amino acids. Per the germline V gene, CDR1 is SGHKS and CDR2 is YYEKEE (reference sequence). Here the CDR3 reads CASSRWTSRNEQFF. Here the CDR3 DNA reads TGTGCCAGCAGCAGGTGGACTAGCAGAAATGAGCAGTTCTTC. Combining the CDR3 with reference TRBV5-5 and TRBJ2-1 gives the whole variable domain DAGVTQSPTHLIKTRGQQVTLRCSPISGHKSVSWYQQVLGQGPQFIFQYYEKEERGRGNFPDRFSARQFPNYSSELNVNALLLGDSALYLCASSRWTSRNEQFFGPGTRLTVL.

This clonotype was observed at least ten times. The chain combines TRBV20-1 with TRBJ2-1; 9 bases agree with TRBD2. Germline-derived CDR1 and CDR2 are DFQATT and SNEGSKA (reference sequence). The CDR3 extends over 13 amino acids. After removal of 6 bases from V and 5 bases from J, the junction contained 5 bases not matched to a gene. The CDR3 bases are TGCAGTGCCGCGGGGGGGCCTAACAATGAGCAGTTCTTC. The encoded protein is CSAAGGPNNEQFF.

This clonotype was seen at least ten times. The V call is TRBV28, the J call TRBJ2-5; TRBD1 agrees at 8 bases. The germline V gene has CDR1 MDHEN and CDR2 SYDVKM. This CDR3 is built from 17 residues. The V gene end was trimmed by 6 bases and the J gene end by 5 bases; junction bases not matched to a gene: 17. As DNA, the CDR3 is TGTGCCAGCAGCCACCTCGGGTTGGGGCAGGGGGCTGAGACCCAGTACTTC. This gives the protein CASSHLGLGQGAETQYF.

This clonotype occurred many times. The V and J genes are TRBV13 and TRBJ2-3; 7 bases map to TRBD2. Germline CDR1 is PRHDT and CDR2 is FYEKMQ (reference sequence). CDR3 size: 16 residues. With V trimmed by 5 bases and J by 2 bases, 10 bases remained unmatched. The CDR3 region has the DNA TGTGCCAGCAGCACCTCATCCGGGACTATCACAGATACGCAGTATTTT. It specifies CASSTSSGTITDTQYF.

This clonotype was observed at least ten times. The chain has TRBV27 and TRBJ2-1; D might be TRBD1 (6 bases). Trimming cost V 6 bases and J 3 bases, with 18 bases left between them. The CDR3 length is 16 residues. Germline CDR1 is MNHEY and CDR2 is SMNVEV (reference sequence). The CDR3: CASSFPRGKGYNEQFF. The CDR3 DNA follows: TGTGCCAGCAGCTTCCCCAGGGGAAAGGGCTACAATGAGCAGTTCTTC.

Ten or more counts support this clonotype. One junction end disagrees with the germline gene, perhaps due to a read error. The V and J genes are TRBV2 and TRBJ2-5; either TRBD1 or TRBD2 may supply D (5 bases each). The CDR3 has 10 amino acids. Germline CDR1 is SNHLY and CDR2 is FYNNEI. CDR3 in amino acids: CASSAGRKQF. The CDR3 DNA follows: TGTGCCAGCAGTGCGGGGCGCAAACAGTTC.